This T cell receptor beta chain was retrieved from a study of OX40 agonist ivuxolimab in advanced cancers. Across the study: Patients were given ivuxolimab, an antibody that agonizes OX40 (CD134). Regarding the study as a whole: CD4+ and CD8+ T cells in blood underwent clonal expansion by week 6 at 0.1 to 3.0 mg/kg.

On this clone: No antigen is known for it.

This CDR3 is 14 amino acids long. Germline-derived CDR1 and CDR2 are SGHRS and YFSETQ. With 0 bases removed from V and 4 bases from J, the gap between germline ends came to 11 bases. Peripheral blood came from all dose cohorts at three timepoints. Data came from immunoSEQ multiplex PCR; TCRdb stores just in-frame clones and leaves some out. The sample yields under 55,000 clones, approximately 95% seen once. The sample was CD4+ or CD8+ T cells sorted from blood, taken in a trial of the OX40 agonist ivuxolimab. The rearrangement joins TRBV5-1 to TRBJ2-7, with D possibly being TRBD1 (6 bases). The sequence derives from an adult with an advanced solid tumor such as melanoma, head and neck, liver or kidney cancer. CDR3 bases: TGCGCCAGCAGCTTGGCAGGGGATCAGTACGAGCAGTACTTC. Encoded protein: CASSLAGDQYEQYF.